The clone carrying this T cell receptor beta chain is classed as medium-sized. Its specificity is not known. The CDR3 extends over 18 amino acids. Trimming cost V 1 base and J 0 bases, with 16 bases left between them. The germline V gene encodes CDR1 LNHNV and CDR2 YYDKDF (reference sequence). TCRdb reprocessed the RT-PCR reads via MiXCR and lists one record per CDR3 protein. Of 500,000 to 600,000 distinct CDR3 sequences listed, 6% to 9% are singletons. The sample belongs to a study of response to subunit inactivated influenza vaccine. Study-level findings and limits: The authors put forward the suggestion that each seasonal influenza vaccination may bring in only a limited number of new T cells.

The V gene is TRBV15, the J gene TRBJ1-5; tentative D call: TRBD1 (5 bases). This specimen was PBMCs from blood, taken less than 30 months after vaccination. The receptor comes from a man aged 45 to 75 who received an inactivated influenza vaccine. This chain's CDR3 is CATSRVLDSDYSNQPQHF. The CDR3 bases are TGTGCCACCAGCAGAGTCCTCGACAGCGATTATAGCAATCAGCCCCAGCATTTT.